This TCR beta chain was identified in a study of blood T cell repertoires in COVID-19. Study background: Italy, Spain and the United States were the sources of the convalescent and acute COVID-19 samples. PBMCs, B-cell-depleted T cells, or T cells were the source of the cDNA or gDNA that made up the material.

In regard to this clone: Other DNA sequences of this sample code for an identical CDR3.

How the authors handled the data: Nucleated cell counts were estimated from reference gene primer amplification. Generated by immunoSEQ multiplex PCR, the TCRdb table keeps only in-frame clones and is missing some. V and J calls and clone size are those listed in that table; D and trimming were worked out from the DNA. Among 25,000 to 35,000 clones listed, roughly 85% were seen once. Between the trimmed V and J ends, which lost 4 bases and 6 bases, there was a span of 9 bases. Germline CDR1 is MNHEY and CDR2 is SVGAGI. The length of the CDR3 is 12 residues. The specimen was peripheral blood. This chain links TRBV6-5 with TRBJ1-2, with TRBD1 as a possible D gene (5 bases). This TCR derives from a human donor in a cohort sampled during active COVID-19. The CDR3 sequence is CASSSGGDGYTF. CDR3 DNA: TGTGCCAGCAGTTCCGGGGGTGATGGCTACACCTTC.